This T cell receptor beta chain was profiled in a study of human T cells and chemical hapten exposure. The wider study: There were weekly diphenylcyclopropenone doses to the scalp for patients throughout the approximately 25-week study.

MiXCR was run by TCRdb on the RACE reads, yielding one entry per CDR3 protein. This sample has tens of thousands of distinct CDR3 sequences, with around 7% found just once. Study-wide findings and caveats: In the PT1 data, expanded TCR counts showed a positive correlation with patch test score. Clustering by CDR3 similarity yielded significantly more large clusters from expanded TCRs than controls.

Time point given: patch test 2, 6 weeks after DPC sensitization. As to treatment: therapeutic diphenylcyclopropenone sensitization with weekly scalp DPC. As concerns this clonotype: Antigen: not known.

CDR1 is LNHDA and CDR2 is SQIVND in the germline V gene (reference sequence). V lost 5 bases and J 0 bases, leaving 16 bases between the germline ends. This CDR3 is built from 17 residues. The TCR originated in a woman aged 25 to 39 with alopecia areata. Some clones in this sample may be carry-over from other donors' samples. The sequencing used whole blood, collected in connection with sensitization to the hapten diphenylcyclopropenone (DPC). The rearrangement joins TRBV19 to TRBJ1-4; the D gene is possibly TRBD1 (6 bases). CDR3 nucleotide sequence: TGTGCCAGTAGTCTACAGGGATGGTTGGCAACTAATGAAAAACTGTTTTTT. Its translation is CASSLQGWLATNEKLFF.